These 10 T cell receptor beta chains were sequenced from one sample in a study of blood T cell repertoires in COVID-19. Profiling relied on immunoSEQ multiplex PCR, and the TCRdb table lists in-frame clones only, not all of them. The sample includes 400,000 to 450,000 clones, around 91% of them seen just once. The sample was PBMCs or T cells enriched from blood (not recorded which). The receptors were sampled from a young man who had recovered from COVID-19.

CDR3 sequence: CASSLAQGMNTEAFF. The CDR3 nucleotides are TGTGCCAGCAGCTTAGCTCAGGGGATGAACACTGAAGCTTTCTTT. The chain joins TRBV13 to TRBJ1-1, with D perhaps matching TRBD1 (6 bases). This CDR3 region has 15 residues. The ends were cut back, 1 base at V and 0 bases at J, with 9 bases in the middle. Per germline, CDR1 PRHDT and CDR2 FYEKMQ (reference sequence).

The chain couples TRBV5-8 to TRBJ1-1, with 7 positions matching TRBD1. With 7 bases clipped from V and 0 bases from J, the junction kept 9 bases outside the gene matches. CDR1 SGHTS and CDR2 YDEGEE come from the germline V gene. This CDR3 is built from 15 residues. The CDR3 is CASLLIDRVNTEAFF. CDR3 DNA: TGTGCCAGCCTTCTTATAGACAGGGTGAACACTGAAGCTTTCTTT. Full variable domain (outside the CDR3, taken from reference TRBV5-8 and TRBJ1-1): EAGVTQSPTHLIKTRGQQATLRCSPISGHTSVYWYQQALGLGLQFLLWYDEGEERNRGNFPPRFSGRQFPNYSSELNVNALELEDSALYLCASLLIDRVNTEAFFGQGTRLTVV.

The chain has TRBV3-1 (or the pseudogene TRBV3-2) and TRBJ2-7; 10 positions agree with TRBD1. CDR1 and CDR2 from the germline V gene are LGHDT and YNNKEL (reference sequence). The trim removed 1 base at V and 2 bases at J, leaving 2 bases unmatched. The CDR3 loop spans 15 amino acids. CDR3: CASSQAGTGAYEQYF. The CDR3, as DNA: TGTGCCAGCAGCCAAGCCGGGACAGGGGCCTACGAGCAGTACTTC.

The chain couples TRBV5-1 to TRBJ2-3; TRBD2 is a possible D gene (5 bases). Germline values: CDR1 SGHRS, CDR2 YFSETQ. The CDR3 covers 15 residues. Trimming cost V 4 bases and J 6 bases, with 18 bases left between them. The CDR3 region is CASSPAQRSSDTQYF. The CDR3 DNA reads TGCGCCAGCAGCCCCGCCCAGCGGTCCTCGGATACGCAGTATTTT.

The rearrangement links TRBV30 to TRBJ1-6; D is ambiguous. Trimming pared 0 bases from V and 7 bases from J, leaving 7 bases between. The CDR3 has 13 amino acids. Germline V CDR1 and CDR2: GTSNPN, SVGIG (reference sequence). The CDR3 region has the DNA TGTGCCTGGAGTGTACAAGAAAATTCACCCCTCCACTTT. The encoded protein is CAWSVQENSPLHF. The full variable domain, with the rest looked up from reference TRBV30 and TRBJ1-6, is SQTIHQWPATLVQPVGSPLSLECTVEGTSNPNLYWYRQAAGRGLQLLFYSVGIGQISSEVPQNLSASRPQDRQFILSSKKLLLSDSGFYLCAWSVQENSPLHFGNGTRLTVT.

The chain carries TRBV7-9 and TRBJ1-2, with 12 bases fitting TRBD1. Looked up from germline, CDR1 is SEHNR and CDR2 is FQNEAQ (reference sequence). V trimming: 10 bases; J trimming: 4 bases; junction bases outside the gene matches: 4. This CDR3 has 13 residues. The CDR3 here is CATWDRGPYGYTF. CDR3 nucleotide sequence: TGTGCCACCTGGGACAGGGGGCCCTATGGCTACACCTTC.

The chain couples TRBV21-1 to TRBJ2-1; TRBD2, the table's D call, was not compared with the DNA. TRBV21-1 represents a pseudogene. The CDR3 contains 17 residues. The CDR3, as DNA: TGTGCCAGCAGCCACGGGACTAGGCCCTCCTTATACAATGAGCAGTTCTTC. It encodes CASSHGTRPSLYNEQFF.

This sequence joins TRBV5-1 and TRBJ2-1; D is perhaps TRBD2 (6 bases). The V gene lost 0 bases and the J gene lost 0 bases, with 7 bases spanning the gap. This CDR3 contains 15 residues. Germline V lookup: CDR1 SGHRS, CDR2 YFSETQ. The CDR3: CASSLDGGSYNEQFF. CDR3 DNA sequence: TGCGCCAGCAGCTTGGACGGGGGCTCCTACAATGAGCAGTTCTTC.

V is TRBV11-2 and J is TRBJ1-1; D remains ambiguous. Per germline, CDR1 SGHAT and CDR2 FQNNGV. This CDR3 has 11 amino acids. V was trimmed by 1 base and J by 11 bases, leaving 8 bases between them. CDR3: CASSLVGEAFF. CDR3 bases: TGTGCCAGCAGCTTAGTTGGGGAGGCTTTCTTT.

V is TRBV9 and J is TRBJ2-3; D is perhaps TRBD2 (6 bases). Deletions cut 0 bases from V and 0 bases from J, with 8 bases between. This CDR3 is built from 15 residues. Looked up from germline, CDR1 is SGDLS and CDR2 is YYNGEE. This chain's CDR3 is CASSVDGLSTDTQYF. CDR3 DNA: TGTGCCAGCAGCGTAGACGGACTAAGCACAGATACGCAGTATTTT.